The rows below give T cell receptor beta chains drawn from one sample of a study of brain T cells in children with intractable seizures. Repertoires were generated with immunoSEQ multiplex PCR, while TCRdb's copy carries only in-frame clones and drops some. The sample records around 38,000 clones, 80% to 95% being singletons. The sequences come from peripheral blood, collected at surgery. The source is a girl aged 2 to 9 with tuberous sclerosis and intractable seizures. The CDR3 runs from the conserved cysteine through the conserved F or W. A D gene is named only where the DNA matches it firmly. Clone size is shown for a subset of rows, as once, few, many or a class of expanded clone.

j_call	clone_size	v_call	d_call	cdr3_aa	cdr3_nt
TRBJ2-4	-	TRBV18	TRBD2	CASSPPSSGGQNIQYF	TGTGCCAGCTCACCACCGTCTAGCGGGGGCCAAAACATTCAGTACTTC
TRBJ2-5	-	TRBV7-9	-	CASSLRLGGGGLQETQYF	TGTGCCAGCAGCTTACGTTTGGGAGGGGGCGGCCTCCAAGAGACCCAGTACTTC
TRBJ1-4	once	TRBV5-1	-	CASRRQGATNEKLFF	TGCGCCAGCAGGCGACAAGGGGCTACTAATGAAAAACTGTTTTTT
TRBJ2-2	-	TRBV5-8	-	CASSLVGTGELFF	TGTGCCAGCAGCTTGGTCGGCACCGGGGAGCTGTTTTTT
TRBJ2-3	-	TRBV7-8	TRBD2	CASSFLAGGSTDTQYF	TGTGCCAGCAGCTTTTTAGCGGGGGGGAGCACAGATACGCAGTATTTT
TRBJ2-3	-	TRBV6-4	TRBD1	CASSDSTGGANTQYF	TGTGCCAGCAGTGACTCAACAGGGGGCGCGAATACGCAGTATTTT
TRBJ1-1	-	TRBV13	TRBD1	CASSASTGMNTEAFF	TGTGCCAGCAGCGCCTCGACAGGGATGAACACTGAAGCTTTCTTT
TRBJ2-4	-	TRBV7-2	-	CASSLGAGTKNIQYF	TGTGCCAGCAGCTTAGGGGCAGGAACCAAAAACATTCAGTACTTC
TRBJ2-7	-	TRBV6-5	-	CASAGDVRYEQYF	TGTGCCAGCGCAGGTGACGTTCGCTACGAGCAGTACTTC
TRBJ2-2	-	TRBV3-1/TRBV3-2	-	CASSPRDGELFF	TGTGCCAGCAGCCCTCGAGACGGGGAGCTGTTTTTT
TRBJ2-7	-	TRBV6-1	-	CASSERRGNYEQYF	TGTGCCAGCAGTGAAAGGAGGGGAAACTACGAGCAGTACTTC
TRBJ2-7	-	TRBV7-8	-	CASSLVASGRGSYEQYF	TGTGCCAGCAGCTTAGTAGCTTCGGGCAGGGGTTCCTACGAGCAGTACTTC
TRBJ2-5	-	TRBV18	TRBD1	CASSPFDRGRREETQYF	TGTGCCAGCTCACCATTCGACAGGGGGCGTAGGGAAGAGACCCAGTACTTC
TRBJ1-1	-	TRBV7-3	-	CASSLKGGTEAFF	TGTGCCAGCAGCTTAAAAGGGGGCACTGAAGCTTTCTTT
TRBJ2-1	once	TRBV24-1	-	CATSATGTRSYNEQFF	TGTGCCACCAGTGCGACCGGGACTCGCTCCTACAATGAGCAGTTCTTC
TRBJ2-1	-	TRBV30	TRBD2	CASLLAGRGNEQFF	TGTGCCTCCCTTCTAGCGGGGAGGGGCAATGAGCAGTTCTTC
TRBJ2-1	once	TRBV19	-	CASSASNEQFF	TGTGCCAGTAGTGCTAGCAATGAGCAGTTCTTC